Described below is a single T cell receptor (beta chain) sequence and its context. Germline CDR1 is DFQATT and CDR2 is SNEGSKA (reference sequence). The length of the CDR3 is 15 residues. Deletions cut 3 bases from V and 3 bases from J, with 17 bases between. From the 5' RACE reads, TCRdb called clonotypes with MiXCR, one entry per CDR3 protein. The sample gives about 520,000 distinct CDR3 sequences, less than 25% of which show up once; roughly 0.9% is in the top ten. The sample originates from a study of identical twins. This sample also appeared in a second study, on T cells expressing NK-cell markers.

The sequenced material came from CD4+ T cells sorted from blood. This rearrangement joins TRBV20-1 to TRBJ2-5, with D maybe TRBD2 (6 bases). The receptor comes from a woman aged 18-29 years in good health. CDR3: CSASPGGTQEETQYF. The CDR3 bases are TGCAGTGCTAGTCCCGGAGGGACCCAAGAAGAGACCCAGTACTTC.